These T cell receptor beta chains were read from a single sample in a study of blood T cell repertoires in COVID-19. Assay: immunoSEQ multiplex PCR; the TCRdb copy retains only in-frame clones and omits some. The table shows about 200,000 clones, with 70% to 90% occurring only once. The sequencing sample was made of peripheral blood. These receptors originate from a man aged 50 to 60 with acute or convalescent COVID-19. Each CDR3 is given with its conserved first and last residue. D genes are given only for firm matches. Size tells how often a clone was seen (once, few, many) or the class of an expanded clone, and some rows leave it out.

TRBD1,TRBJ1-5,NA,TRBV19,TGTGCCAGTAGTAGCCTAACGACAGGGGGAATTAATCAGCCCCAGCATTTT,CASSSLTTGGINQPQHF
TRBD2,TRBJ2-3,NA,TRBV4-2,TGTGCCAGCAGCCAAGGACTAGCGGGAGCAGATACGCAGTATTTT,CASSQGLAGADTQYF
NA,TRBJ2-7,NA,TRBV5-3,TGTGCCAGAAGCTTGGAGGTGGGTTCGGGCGAGCAGTACTTC,CARSLEVGSGEQYF
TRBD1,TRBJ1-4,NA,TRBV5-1,TGCGCCAGCAGCGACGGACAGGGCCGGTTGGAAAAACTGTTTTTT,CASSDGQGRLEKLFF
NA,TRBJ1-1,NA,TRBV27,TGTGCCAGCAGTTTCCTAACAGGGATCCACACTGAAGCTTTCTTT,CASSFLTGIHTEAFF
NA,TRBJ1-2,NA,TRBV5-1,TGCGCCAGCAGCTTGGACAGGGTGGGTGGCTACACCTTC,CASSLDRVGGYTF
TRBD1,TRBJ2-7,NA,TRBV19,TGTGCCAGTAAGTTGGGACAGGGCTCCTACGAGCAGTACTTC,CASKLGQGSYEQYF
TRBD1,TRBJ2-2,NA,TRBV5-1,TGCGCCAGCGACGAGGGACAGGGGGCGGCCGGGGAGCTGTTTTTT,CASDEGQGAAGELFF
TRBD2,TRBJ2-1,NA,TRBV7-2,TGTGCCAGCAGCGGTCGGACTAGCGGGGGGGCTGAGCAGTTCTTC,CASSGRTSGGAEQFF
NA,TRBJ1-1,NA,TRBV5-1,TGCGCCAGCAGCTACCGACTCCGAGGGACTGAAGCTTTCTTT,CASSYRLRGTEAFF
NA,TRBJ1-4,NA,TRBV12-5,TGTGCTAGTGGTTCGGGAAGAACTAATGAAAAACTGTTTTTT,CASGSGRTNEKLFF
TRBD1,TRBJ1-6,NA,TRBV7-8,TGTGCCAGCAGCTTAGCGCCCAGACAGGGGCTTAATTCACCCCTCCACTTT,CASSLAPRQGLNSPLHF
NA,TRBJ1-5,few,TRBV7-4,TGTGCCAGCAGCTTAAACTCGAACGGGAGGGCGTTTAGCAATCAGCCCCAGCATTTT,CASSLNSNGRAFSNQPQHF
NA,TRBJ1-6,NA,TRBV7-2,TGTGCCAGCAGCCTGGGACTGACTAATTCACCCCTCCACTTT,CASSLGLTNSPLHF
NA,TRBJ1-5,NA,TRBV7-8,TGTGCCAGCAGCAAGCACCTAGGAACGGGCAATCAGCCCCAGCATTTT,CASSKHLGTGNQPQHF
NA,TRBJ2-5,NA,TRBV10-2,TGCGCCAGCAGTGTCGTCGGAGGGGACAGCGGGACCCAGTACTTC,CASSVVGGDSGTQYF
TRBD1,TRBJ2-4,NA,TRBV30,TGTGCCTGGACCGGACAGGGGTTTGTCAAAAACATTCAGTACTTC,CAWTGQGFVKNIQYF
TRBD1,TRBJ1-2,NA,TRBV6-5,TGTGCCAGCAGAAAACAGGGGATCTATGGCTACACCTTC,CASRKQGIYGYTF
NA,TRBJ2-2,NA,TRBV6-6,TGTGCCAGCAGTTTCACAGGAGTGGACACCGGGGAGCTGTTTTTT,CASSFTGVDTGELFF
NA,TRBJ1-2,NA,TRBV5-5,TGTGCCAGCAGCTTGGGCGCCATAATCTATGGCTACACCTTC,CASSLGAIIYGYTF
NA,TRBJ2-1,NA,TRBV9,TGTGCCAGCAGCGAGGAGGGACCCGCGAGCTCCTACAATGAGCAGTTCTTC,CASSEEGPASSYNEQFF
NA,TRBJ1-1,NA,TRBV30,TGTGCCTGGAGTGTACTGAAAAACACTGAAGCTTTCTTT,CAWSVLKNTEAFF
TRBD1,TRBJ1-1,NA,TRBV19,TGTGCCAGTAGTAAACGGGGGACAGGGGCGCAGAGCACTGAAGCTTTCTTT,CASSKRGTGAQSTEAFF
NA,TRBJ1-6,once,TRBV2,TGTGCCAGCAGTTTCAGTAATAATTCACCCCTCCACTTT,CASSFSNNSPLHF
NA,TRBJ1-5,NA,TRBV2,TGTGCCAGCAGTTCTGACAGGAATCAGCCCCAGCATTTT,CASSSDRNQPQHF
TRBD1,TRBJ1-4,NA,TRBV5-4,TGTGCCAGCAGCATACAGGGGGCGTCGGCTAATGAAAAACTGTTTTTT,CASSIQGASANEKLFF
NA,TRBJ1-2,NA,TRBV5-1,TGCGCCAGCAGCCTCGACAGTCCCCAGCTTTCGGGTGGCTACACCTTC,CASSLDSPQLSGGYTF
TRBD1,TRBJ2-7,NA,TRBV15,TGTGCCACCAGCAGAGACGGGACAGGGTACTCCTACGAGCAGTACTTC,CATSRDGTGYSYEQYF